The subject of this entry is one T cell receptor (beta chain). As yet, its antigen is unknown. This sample was included in a study of CD8 T cells in Susac syndrome. Study-wide points: Among active patients and in TEMRA cells, CD8+ clonal expansion in Susac reached its peak.

The V gene lost 5 bases and the J gene lost 4 bases, with 8 bases spanning the gap. CDR1 is MGHRA, CDR2 YSYEKL, per germline. The CDR3 runs 12 residues. Roughly 0.45 to 1 ug RNA was reverse transcribed with random hexamers. immunoSEQ multiplex PCR amplified TCR beta CDR3 across 54 Vbeta, 13 Jbeta. TCRdb reprocessed the immunoSEQ multiplex PCR reads with MiXCR, giving one entry per CDR3 protein. The sample lists 75,000 to 95,000 distinct CDR3 sequences, approximately 94% seen once, with around 0.45% in the top ten. The rearrangement joins TRBV4-1 to TRBJ1-1; no firm D call. This receptor was taken from a human donor with Susac syndrome. The specimen was CD8+ T cells from PBMCs. The CDR3 nucleotides read TGCGCCAGCAGCAAGGGTGGCACTGAAGCTTTCTTT. This sequence encodes CASSKGGTEAFF.